The table lists the clone carrying this TCR beta chain with a few counts. What it recognizes is unknown. With 5 bases clipped from V and 2 bases from J, the junction kept 9 bases outside the gene matches. The germline V gene encodes CDR1 MDHEN and CDR2 SYDVKM. This CDR3 has 15 residues. The data were obtained in a study of response to subunit inactivated influenza vaccine. Via MiXCR, TCRdb re-called the RT-PCR reads, giving one row per CDR3 protein. The table has approximately 520,000 distinct CDR3 sequences, 25% seen once. Study results and limitations: Researchers suggested that each seasonal influenza vaccination recruits few new T cells.

This TCR came from a man between 50 and 59 years old who received an inactivated influenza vaccine. The sample here was CD4+ T cells sorted from PBMCs, taken more than 4 days after vaccination. The V and J genes are TRBV28 and TRBJ2-7, with 7 bases identical to TRBD2. This chain's CDR3 is CASSPPVGGTYEQYF. CDR3 nucleotide sequence: TGTGCCAGCAGTCCCCCCGTGGGGGGGACCTACGAGCAGTACTTC. Together with reference TRBV28 and TRBJ2-7, the CDR3 gives the full variable domain: DVKVTQSSRYLVKRTGEKVFLECVQDMDHENMFWYRQDPGLGLRLIYFSYDVKMKEKGDIPEGYSVSREKKERFSLILESASTNQTSMYLCASSPPVGGTYEQYFGPGTRLTVT.